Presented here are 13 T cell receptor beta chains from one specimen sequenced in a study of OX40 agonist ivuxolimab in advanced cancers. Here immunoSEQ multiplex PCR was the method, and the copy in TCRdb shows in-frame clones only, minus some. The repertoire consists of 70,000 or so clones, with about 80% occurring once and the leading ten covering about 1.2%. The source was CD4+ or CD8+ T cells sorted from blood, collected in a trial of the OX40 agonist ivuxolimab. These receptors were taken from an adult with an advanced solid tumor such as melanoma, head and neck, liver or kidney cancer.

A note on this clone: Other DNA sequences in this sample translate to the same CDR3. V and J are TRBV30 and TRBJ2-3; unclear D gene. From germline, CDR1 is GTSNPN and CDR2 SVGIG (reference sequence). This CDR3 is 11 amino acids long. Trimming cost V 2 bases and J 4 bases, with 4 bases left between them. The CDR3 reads CAWSRADTQYF. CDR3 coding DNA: TGTGCCTGGAGTCGGGCAGATACGCAGTATTTT.

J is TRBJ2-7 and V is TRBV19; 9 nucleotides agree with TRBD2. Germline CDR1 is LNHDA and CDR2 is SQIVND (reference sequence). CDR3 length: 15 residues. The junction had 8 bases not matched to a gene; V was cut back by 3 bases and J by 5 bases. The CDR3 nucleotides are TGTGCCAGTAGTATTATGGGACTAGCACGAAACGAGCAGTACTTC. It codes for CASSIMGLARNEQYF.

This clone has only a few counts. CDR3 sequence reads: CASRPGQDFYGYTF. Written as DNA, the CDR3 is TGTGCCAGCAGGCCGGGACAGGATTTCTATGGCTACACCTTC. The chain recombines TRBV6-6 with TRBJ1-2, with TRBD1 matching over 8 bases. The CDR3 is made up of 14 amino acids. The V gene end was trimmed by 6 bases and the J gene end by 4 bases; junction bases not matched to a gene: 7. The germline gives CDR1 MNHNY, CDR2 SVGAGI (reference sequence).

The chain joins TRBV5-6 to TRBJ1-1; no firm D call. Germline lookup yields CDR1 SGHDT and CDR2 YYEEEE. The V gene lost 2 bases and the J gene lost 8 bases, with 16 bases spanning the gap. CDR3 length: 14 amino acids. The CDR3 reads CASSFFDGDREAFF. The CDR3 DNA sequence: TGTGCCAGCAGCTTTTTTGACGGCGATAGGGAAGCTTTCTTT.

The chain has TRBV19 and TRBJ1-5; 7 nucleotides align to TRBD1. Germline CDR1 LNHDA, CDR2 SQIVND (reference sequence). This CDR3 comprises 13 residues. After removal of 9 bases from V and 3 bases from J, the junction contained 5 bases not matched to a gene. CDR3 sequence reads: CASGGQVNQPQHF. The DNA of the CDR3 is TGTGCCAGCGGCGGACAGGTCAATCAGCCCCAGCATTTT.

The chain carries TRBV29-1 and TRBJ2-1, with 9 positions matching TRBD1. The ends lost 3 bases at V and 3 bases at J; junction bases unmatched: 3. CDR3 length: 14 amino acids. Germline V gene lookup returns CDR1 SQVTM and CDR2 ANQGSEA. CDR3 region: CSVDQTGGYNEQFF. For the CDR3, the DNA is TGCAGCGTTGACCAGACAGGGGGCTACAATGAGCAGTTCTTC.

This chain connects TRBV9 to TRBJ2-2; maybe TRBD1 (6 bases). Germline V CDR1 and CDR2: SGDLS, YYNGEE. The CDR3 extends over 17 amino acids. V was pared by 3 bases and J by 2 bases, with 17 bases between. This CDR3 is CASSAEGVAGNTGELFF. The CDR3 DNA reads TGTGCCAGCAGCGCCGAGGGGGTGGCGGGCAACACCGGGGAGCTGTTTTTT. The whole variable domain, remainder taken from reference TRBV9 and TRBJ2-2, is DSGVTQTPKHLITATGQRVTLRCSPRSGDLSVYWYQQSLDQGLQFLIQYYNGEERAKGNILERFSAQQFPDLHSELNLSSLELGDSALYFCASSAEGVAGNTGELFFGEGSRLTVL.

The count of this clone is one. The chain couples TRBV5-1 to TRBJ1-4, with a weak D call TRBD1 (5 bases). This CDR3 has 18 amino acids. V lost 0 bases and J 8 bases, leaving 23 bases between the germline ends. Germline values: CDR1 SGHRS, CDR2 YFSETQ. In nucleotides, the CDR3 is TGCGCCAGCAGCTTGGGAATTACACGGGGACGCTCGGGGGAAAAACTGTTTTTT. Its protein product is CASSLGITRGRSGEKLFF.

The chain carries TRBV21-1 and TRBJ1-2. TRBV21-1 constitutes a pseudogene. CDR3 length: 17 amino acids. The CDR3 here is CASSKVGGKRANYGYTF. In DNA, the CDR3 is TGTGCCAGCAGCAAAGTCGGGGGGAAACGAGCTAACTATGGCTACACCTTC.

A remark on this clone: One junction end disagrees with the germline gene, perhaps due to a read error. In DNA form, the CDR3 reads TGCACCAGCAGCTTGGACGGGGTAGGAACAGATACGCAGTATTTT. Its translation is CTSSLDGVGTDTQYF. This chain connects TRBV5-1 to TRBJ2-3, with D possibly matching TRBD2 (5 bases). This CDR3 has 15 amino acids. In germline, CDR1 is SGHRS, CDR2 YFSETQ.

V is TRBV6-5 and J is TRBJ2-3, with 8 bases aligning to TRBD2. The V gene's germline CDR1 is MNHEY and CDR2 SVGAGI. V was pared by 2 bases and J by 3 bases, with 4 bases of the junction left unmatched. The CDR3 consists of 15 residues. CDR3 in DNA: TGTGCCAGCAGTTACGGGCTAGCGGGTACAGATACGCAGTATTTT. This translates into CASSYGLAGTDTQYF.

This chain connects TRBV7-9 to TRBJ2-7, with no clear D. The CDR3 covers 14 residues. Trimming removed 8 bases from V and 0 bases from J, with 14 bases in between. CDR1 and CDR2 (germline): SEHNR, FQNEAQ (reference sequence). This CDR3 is CASALPQTSYEQYF. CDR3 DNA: TGTGCCAGCGCCTTACCGCAAACCTCCTACGAGCAGTACTTC.

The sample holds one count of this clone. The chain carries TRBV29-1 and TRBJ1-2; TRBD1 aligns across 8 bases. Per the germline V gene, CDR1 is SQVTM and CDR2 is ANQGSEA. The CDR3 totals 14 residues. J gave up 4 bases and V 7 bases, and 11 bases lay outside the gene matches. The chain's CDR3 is CSAGTGQWGYGYTF. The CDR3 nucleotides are TGCAGCGCCGGGACAGGCCAGTGGGGCTATGGCTACACCTTC.